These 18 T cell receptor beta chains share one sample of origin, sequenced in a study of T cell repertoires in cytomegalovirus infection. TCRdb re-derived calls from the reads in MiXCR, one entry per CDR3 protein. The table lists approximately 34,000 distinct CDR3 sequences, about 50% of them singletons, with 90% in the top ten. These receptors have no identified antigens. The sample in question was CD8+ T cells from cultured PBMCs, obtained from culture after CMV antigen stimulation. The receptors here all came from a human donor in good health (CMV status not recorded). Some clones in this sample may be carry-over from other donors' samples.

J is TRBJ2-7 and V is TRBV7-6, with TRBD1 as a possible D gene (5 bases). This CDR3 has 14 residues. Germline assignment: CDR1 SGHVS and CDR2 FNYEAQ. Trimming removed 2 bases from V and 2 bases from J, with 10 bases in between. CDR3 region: CASSLRQRTYEQYF. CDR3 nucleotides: TGTGCCAGCAGCTTAAGACAGAGAACCTACGAGCAGTACTTC.

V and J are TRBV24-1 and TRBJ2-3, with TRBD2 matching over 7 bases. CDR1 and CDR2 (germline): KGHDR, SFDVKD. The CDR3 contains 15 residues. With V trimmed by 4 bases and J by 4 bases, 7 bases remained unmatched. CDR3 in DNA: TGTGCCACCAGTGACCCAGCGGGAAGGGCAGATACGCAGTATTTT. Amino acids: CATSDPAGRADTQYF.

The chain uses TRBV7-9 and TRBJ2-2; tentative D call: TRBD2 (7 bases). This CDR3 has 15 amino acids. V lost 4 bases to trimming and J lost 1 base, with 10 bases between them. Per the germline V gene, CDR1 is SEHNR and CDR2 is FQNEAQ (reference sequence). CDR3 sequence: CASSWEGENTGELFF. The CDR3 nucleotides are TGTGCCAGCAGCTGGGAGGGGGAGAACACCGGGGAGCTGTTTTTT. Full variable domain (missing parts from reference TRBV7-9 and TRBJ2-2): DTGVSQNPRHKITKRGQNVTFRCDPISEHNRLYWYRQTLGQGPEFLTYFQNEAQLEKSRLLSDRFSAERPKGSFSTLEIQRTEQGDSAMYLCASSWEGENTGELFFGEGSRLTVL.

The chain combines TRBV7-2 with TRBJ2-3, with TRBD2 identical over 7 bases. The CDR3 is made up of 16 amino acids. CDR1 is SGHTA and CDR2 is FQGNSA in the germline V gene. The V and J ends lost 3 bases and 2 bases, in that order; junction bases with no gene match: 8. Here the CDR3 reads CASSFRGRADTDTQYF. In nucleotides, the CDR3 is TGTGCCAGCAGCTTTAGAGGGAGGGCCGACACAGATACGCAGTATTTT.

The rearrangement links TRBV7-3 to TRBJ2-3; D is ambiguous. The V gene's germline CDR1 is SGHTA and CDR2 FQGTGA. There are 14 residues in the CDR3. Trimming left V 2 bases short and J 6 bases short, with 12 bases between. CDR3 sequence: CASSLEVGQDTQYF. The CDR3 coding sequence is TGTGCCAGCAGCTTAGAAGTCGGGCAGGATACGCAGTATTTT.

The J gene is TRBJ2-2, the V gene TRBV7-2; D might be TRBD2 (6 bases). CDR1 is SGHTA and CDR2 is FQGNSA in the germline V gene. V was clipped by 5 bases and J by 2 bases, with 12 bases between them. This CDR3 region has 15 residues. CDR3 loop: CASSKRVTNTGELFF. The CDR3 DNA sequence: TGTGCCAGCAGCAAGCGGGTCACAAACACCGGGGAGCTGTTTTTT.

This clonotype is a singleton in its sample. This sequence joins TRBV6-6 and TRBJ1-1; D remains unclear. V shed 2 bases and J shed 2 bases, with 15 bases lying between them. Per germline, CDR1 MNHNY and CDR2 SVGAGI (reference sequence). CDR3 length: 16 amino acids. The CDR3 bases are TGTGCCAGCAGTTACCCCTTAGGAGGGTCTAACACTGAAGCTTTCTTT. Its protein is CASSYPLGGSNTEAFF.

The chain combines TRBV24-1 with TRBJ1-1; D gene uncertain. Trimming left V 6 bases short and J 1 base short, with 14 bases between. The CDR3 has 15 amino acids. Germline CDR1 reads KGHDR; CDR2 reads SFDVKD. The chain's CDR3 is CATSHTLEGNTEAFF. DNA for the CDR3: TGTGCCACCAGTCACACCCTAGAGGGGAACACTGAAGCTTTCTTT.

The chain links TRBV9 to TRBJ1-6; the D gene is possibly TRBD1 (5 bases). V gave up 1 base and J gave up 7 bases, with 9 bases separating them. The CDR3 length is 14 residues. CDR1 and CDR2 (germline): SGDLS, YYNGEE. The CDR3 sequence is CASSVRGNNSPLHF. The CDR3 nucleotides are TGTGCCAGCAGCGTACGGGGGAACAATTCACCCCTCCACTTT.

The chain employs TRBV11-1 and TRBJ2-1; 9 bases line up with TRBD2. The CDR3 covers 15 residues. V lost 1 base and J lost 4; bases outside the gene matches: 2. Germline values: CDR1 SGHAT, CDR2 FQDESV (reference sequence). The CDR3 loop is CASSLERGVYNEQFF. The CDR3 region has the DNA TGTGCCAGCAGCTTAGAGCGGGGGGTTTACAATGAGCAGTTCTTC.

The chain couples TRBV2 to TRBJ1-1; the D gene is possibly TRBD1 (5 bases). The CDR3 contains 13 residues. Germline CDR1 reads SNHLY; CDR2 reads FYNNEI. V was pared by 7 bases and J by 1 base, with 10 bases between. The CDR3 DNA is TGTGCCAGCAAGGAGGGGCCGAACACTGAAGCTTTCTTT. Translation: CASKEGPNTEAFF.

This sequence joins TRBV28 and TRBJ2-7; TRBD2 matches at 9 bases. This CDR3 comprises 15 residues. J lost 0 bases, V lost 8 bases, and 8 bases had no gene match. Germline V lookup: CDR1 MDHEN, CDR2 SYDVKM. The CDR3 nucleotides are TGTGCCAGCTGCAGCGGGAGGCCAAGCTCCTACGAGCAGTACTTC. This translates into CASCSGRPSSYEQYF.

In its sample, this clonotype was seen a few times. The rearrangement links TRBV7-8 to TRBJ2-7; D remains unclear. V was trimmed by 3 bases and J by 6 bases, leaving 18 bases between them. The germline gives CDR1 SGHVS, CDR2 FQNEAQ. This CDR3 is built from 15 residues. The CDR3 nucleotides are TGTGCCAGCAGCTTTCTTCGTAGTCGATCCGCCGAGCAGTACTTC. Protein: CASSFLRSRSAEQYF.

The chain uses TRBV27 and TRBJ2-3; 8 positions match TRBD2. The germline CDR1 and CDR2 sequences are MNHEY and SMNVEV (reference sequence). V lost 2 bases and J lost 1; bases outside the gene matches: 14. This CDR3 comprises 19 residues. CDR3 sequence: CASSLREGGGPYGTDTQYF. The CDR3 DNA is TGTGCCAGCAGTTTACGGGAAGGCGGGGGGCCGTATGGCACAGATACGCAGTATTTT.

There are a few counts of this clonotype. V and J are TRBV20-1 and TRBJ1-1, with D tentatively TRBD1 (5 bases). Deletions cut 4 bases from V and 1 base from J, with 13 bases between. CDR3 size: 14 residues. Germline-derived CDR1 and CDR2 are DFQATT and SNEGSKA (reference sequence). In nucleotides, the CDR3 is TGCAGTGCTATCAAAGGGGCTGCGAACACTGAAGCTTTCTTT. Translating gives CSAIKGAANTEAFF.

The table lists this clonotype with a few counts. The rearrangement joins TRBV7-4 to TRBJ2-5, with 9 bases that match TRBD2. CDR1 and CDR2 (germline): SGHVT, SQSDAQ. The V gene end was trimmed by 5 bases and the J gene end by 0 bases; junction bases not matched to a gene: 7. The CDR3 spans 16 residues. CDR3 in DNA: TGTGCCAGCAGCCCCACACTAGCGGGCAACCAAGAGACCCAGTACTTC. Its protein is CASSPTLAGNQETQYF.

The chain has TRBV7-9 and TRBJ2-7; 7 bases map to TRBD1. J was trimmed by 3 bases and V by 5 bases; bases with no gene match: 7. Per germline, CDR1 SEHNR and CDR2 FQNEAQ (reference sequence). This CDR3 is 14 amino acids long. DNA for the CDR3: TGTGCCAGCAGCCCCGGGACAGCTCACTACGAGCAGTACTTC. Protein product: CASSPGTAHYEQYF.

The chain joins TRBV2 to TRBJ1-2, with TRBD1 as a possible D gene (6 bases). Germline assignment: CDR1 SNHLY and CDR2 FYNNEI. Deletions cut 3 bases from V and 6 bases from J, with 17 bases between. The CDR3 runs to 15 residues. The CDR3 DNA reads TGTGCCAGCAGTGACATAGGTCGCCCAGGGGATGGCTACACCTTC. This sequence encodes CASSDIGRPGDGYTF.